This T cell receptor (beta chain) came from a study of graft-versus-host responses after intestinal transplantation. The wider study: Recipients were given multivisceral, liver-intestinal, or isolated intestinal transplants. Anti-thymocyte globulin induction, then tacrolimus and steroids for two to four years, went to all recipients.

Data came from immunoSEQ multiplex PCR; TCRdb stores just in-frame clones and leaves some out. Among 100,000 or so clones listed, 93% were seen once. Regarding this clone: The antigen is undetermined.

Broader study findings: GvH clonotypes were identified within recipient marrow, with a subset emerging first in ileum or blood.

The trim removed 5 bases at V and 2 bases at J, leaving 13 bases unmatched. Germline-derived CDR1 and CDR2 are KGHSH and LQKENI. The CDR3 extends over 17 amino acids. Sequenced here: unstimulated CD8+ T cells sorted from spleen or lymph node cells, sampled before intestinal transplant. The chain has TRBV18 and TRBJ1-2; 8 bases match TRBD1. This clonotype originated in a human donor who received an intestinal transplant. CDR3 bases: TGTGCCAGCTCAGGATGGCCTGAAGGACAGGGCAACTATGGCTACACCTTC. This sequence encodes CASSGWPEGQGNYGYTF.